The 30 T cell receptor beta chains listed next were all sequenced from one sample in a study of OX40 agonist ivuxolimab in advanced cancers. The protocol was immunoSEQ multiplex PCR, while the TCRdb copy is restricted to in-frame clones and leaves out a portion. The table lists around 21,000 clones, about 80% of them singletons. The specimen was CD4+ or CD8+ T cells sorted from blood, collected in a trial of the OX40 agonist ivuxolimab. The receptors originated from an adult with an advanced solid tumor such as melanoma, head and neck, liver or kidney cancer.

This rearrangement joins TRBV7-3 to TRBJ2-1; D is perhaps TRBD1 (6 bases). The CDR3 loop spans 16 amino acids. V lost 2 bases, J lost 0 bases, and 11 bases lay in between. CDR1 is SGHTA, CDR2 FQGTGA, per germline. The CDR3 is CASSLLGGLSYNEQFF. The CDR3 nucleotides are TGTGCCAGCAGCTTATTAGGGGGTCTCTCCTACAATGAGCAGTTCTTC.

The V gene is TRBV7-2, the J gene TRBJ2-7, with a weak D call TRBD1 (5 bases). This CDR3 region has 14 residues. Trimming cost V 5 bases and J 4 bases, with 15 bases left between them. Germline CDR1 and CDR2: SGHTA and FQGNSA. CDR3 in DNA: TGTGCCAGCAGCATAGGGGTCGGAAAATACGAGCAGTACTTC. It encodes CASSIGVGKYEQYF. Drawing the rest from reference TRBV7-2 and TRBJ2-7, the complete variable domain is GAGVSQSPSNKVTEKGKDVELRCDPISGHTALYWYRQSLGQGLEFLIYFQGNSAPDKSGLPSDRFSAERTGGSVSTLTIQRTQQEDSAVYLCASSIGVGKYEQYFGPGTRLTVT.

The chain links TRBV4-2 to TRBJ2-7; D could derive from TRBD1 or TRBD2 (6 bases each). V dropped 0 bases and J dropped 0 bases, with 9 bases sitting between them. Germline loops: CDR1 LGHNA, CDR2 YNFKEQ. The CDR3 spans 15 residues. The CDR3 loop is CASSQEGGSSYEQYF. The DNA for the CDR3 is TGTGCCAGCAGCCAAGAAGGGGGGAGCTCCTACGAGCAGTACTTC.

The chain recombines TRBV29-1 with TRBJ2-5; tentative D call: TRBD1 (6 bases). The CDR3 length is 13 residues. The germline V gene encodes CDR1 SQVTM and CDR2 ANQGSEA. Trimming took off 0 bases at V and 2 bases at J, with 7 bases between the two ends. The CDR3 coding sequence is TGCAGCGTTGAAGATGGACAGCAAGAGACCCAGTACTTC. Translation: CSVEDGQQETQYF. Based on the CDR3 plus reference TRBV29-1 and TRBJ2-5, the full variable domain is SAVISQKPSRDICQRGTSLTIQCQVDSQVTMMFWYRQQPGQSLTLIATANQGSEATYESGFVIDKFPISRPNLTFSTLTVSNMSPEDSSIYLCSVEDGQQETQYFGPGTRLLVL.

The V call is TRBV9, the J call TRBJ2-5; 9 nucleotides line up with TRBD1. Trimming cost V 5 bases and J 5 bases; bases outside gene matches: 16. The CDR3 length is 17 residues. Germline V gives CDR1 SGDLS, CDR2 YYNGEE. The CDR3 DNA reads as TGTGCCAGCAGTTTAACAGGGGGCGTGGGGTATCGGGAGACCCAGTACTTC. The encoded protein is CASSLTGGVGYRETQYF.

The chain employs TRBV5-6 and TRBJ1-4; tentative D call: TRBD1 (5 bases). Germline values: CDR1 SGHDT, CDR2 YYEEEE. V lost 0 bases and J 7 bases, leaving 16 bases between the germline ends. CDR3 length: 16 residues. The CDR3 protein is CASSLEVGDGGEKLFF. Here the CDR3 DNA reads TGTGCCAGCAGCTTGGAGGTGGGGGACGGCGGTGAAAAACTGTTTTTT.

In nucleotides, the CDR3 is TGTGCCAGCAGTGACTCAAGTGGTGGAGCCCCAGATGAGCAGTTCTTC. This translates into CASSDSSGGAPDEQFF. The J gene is TRBJ2-1, the V gene TRBV6-4; D unresolved. Trimming took 0 bases from V and 8 from J, leaving 17 bases between them. This CDR3 contains 16 residues. The germline gives CDR1 MRHNA, CDR2 SNTAGT.

The chain carries TRBV7-8 and TRBJ2-1; the match to TRBD2 covers 7 bases. V trimming: 5 bases; J trimming: 5 bases; junction bases outside the gene matches: 9. Germline CDR1 SGHVS, CDR2 FQNEAQ. This CDR3 contains 15 residues. DNA of the CDR3: TGTGCCAGCAGCCTGGCCGCTAGCGGTGACAATGAGCAGTTCTTC. Its translation: CASSLAASGDNEQFF.

V gene TRBV5-8 combines with J gene TRBJ2-1; D is uncertain. The CDR3 runs 15 residues. From germline, CDR1 is SGHTS and CDR2 YDEGEE. V was trimmed by 1 base and J by 0 bases, leaving 8 bases between them. The CDR3 nucleotides are TGTGCCAGCAGCTTGAGCTGGAGCTCCTACAATGAGCAGTTCTTC. It is translated as CASSLSWSSYNEQFF.

In its sample, this clone was seen a few times. The chain employs TRBV7-9 and TRBJ2-7, with D perhaps TRBD2 (6 bases). CDR3 length equals 18 residues. V lost 5 bases and J lost 5, with 28 bases in between. Germline V gene lookup returns CDR1 SEHNR and CDR2 FQNEAQ (reference sequence). The CDR3 reads CASSPVPPPLGGVDEQYF. CDR3 DNA sequence: TGTGCCAGCAGCCCCGTCCCCCCCCCGCTGGGGGGAGTGGACGAGCAGTACTTC.

V gene TRBV6-5 combines with J gene TRBJ1-1; the D gene is possibly TRBD1 (5 bases). V was cut by 2 bases and J by 1 base, with 8 bases left in between. The length of the CDR3 is 14 residues. Germline CDR1 and CDR2: MNHEY and SVGAGI. CDR3 region: CASSYQGGNTEAFF. Here the CDR3 DNA reads TGTGCCAGCAGTTACCAGGGTGGGAACACTGAAGCTTTCTTT.

This clone has only a few counts. Other DNA variants within this sample encode the same CDR3. The rearrangement uses TRBV19 and TRBJ2-5; D is unresolved. The CDR3 length is 13 residues. Per the germline V gene, CDR1 is LNHDA and CDR2 is SQIVND (reference sequence). V lost 5 bases to trimming and J lost 1 base, with 8 bases between them. CDR3 sequence (DNA): TGTGCCAGTAGTCCCACGATCCAAGAGACCCAGTACTTC. It is translated as CASSPTIQETQYF.

This clone was counted between two and nine times. The chain uses TRBV5-1 and TRBJ2-1, with 8 nucleotides matching TRBD2. Per germline, CDR1 SGHRS and CDR2 YFSETQ. Trimming took 1 base from V and 6 from J; bases not matched to a gene: 3. This CDR3 is built from 14 residues. The CDR3 loop is CASSLSGGFNEQFF. The CDR3 region has the DNA TGCGCCAGCAGCTTGTCGGGAGGGTTCAATGAGCAGTTCTTC.

The V gene is TRBV5-4, the J gene TRBJ2-2; 8 bases are shared with TRBD2. The junction had 5 bases not matched to a gene; V was cut back by 0 bases and J by 1 base. This CDR3 has 17 amino acids. The germline V gene encodes CDR1 SGHNT and CDR2 YYREEE (reference sequence). CDR3 bases: TGTGCCAGCAGCTTGGCGGTTAGCGGGGTGAACACCGGGGAGCTGTTTTTT. Encoded protein: CASSLAVSGVNTGELFF.

This clone was detected ten times or more. The chain recombines TRBV9 with TRBJ2-1; a possible D gene is TRBD1 (6 bases). CDR1 SGDLS and CDR2 YYNGEE come from the germline V gene. V was trimmed by 2 bases and J by 9 bases, leaving 21 bases between them. CDR3 size: 16 residues. This chain's CDR3 is CASSVSWVQGEGEQFF. CDR3 bases: TGTGCCAGCAGCGTTTCTTGGGTACAGGGCGAGGGTGAGCAGTTCTTC. The variable domain in full, with the rest retrieved from reference TRBV9 and TRBJ2-1, is DSGVTQTPKHLITATGQRVTLRCSPRSGDLSVYWYQQSLDQGLQFLIQYYNGEERAKGNILERFSAQQFPDLHSELNLSSLELGDSALYFCASSVSWVQGEGEQFFGPGTRLTVL.

The V gene is TRBV7-9, the J gene TRBJ2-7; D is ambiguous. The germline V gene has CDR1 SEHNR and CDR2 FQNEAQ (reference sequence). The CDR3 has 13 amino acids. The ends were cut back, 7 bases at V and 7 bases at J, with 17 bases in the middle. CDR3 DNA sequence: TGTGCCAGCACTGCGCCAAATATGGGGGAGCAGTACTTC. This encodes CASTAPNMGEQYF.

The V gene is TRBV11-3, the J gene TRBJ2-7; TRBD1 agrees at 8 bases. This CDR3 comprises 14 residues. Germline CDR1 SGHNT, CDR2 YENEEA. After removal of 1 base from V and 2 bases from J, the junction contained 1 base not matched to a gene. CDR3 residues: CASSLGQGTYEQYF. The CDR3 bases are TGTGCCAGCAGCTTAGGACAGGGGACCTACGAGCAGTACTTC. Using reference TRBV11-3 and TRBJ2-7 for the parts outside the CDR3, the full variable domain is EAGVVQSPRYKIIEKKQPVAFWCNPISGHNTLYWYLQNLGQGPELLIRYENEEAVDDSQLPKDRFSAERLKGVDSTLKIQPAELGDSAVYLCASSLGQGTYEQYFGPGTRLTVT.

The V gene is TRBV7-3, the J gene TRBJ2-1; 7 bases are shared with TRBD2. The germline gives CDR1 SGHTA, CDR2 FQGTGA. The trim removed 2 bases at V and 4 bases at J, leaving 5 bases unmatched. This CDR3 is built from 15 residues. The CDR3 reads CASSLLVSGYNEQFF. Written as DNA, the CDR3 is TGTGCCAGCAGCTTATTGGTTAGCGGGTACAATGAGCAGTTCTTC.

For the CDR3, the DNA is TGTGCCAGCAGTCGGGCCGGGGGTGTGGAGACCCAGTACTTC. Translating it yields CASSRAGGVETQYF. The chain employs TRBV7-6 and TRBJ2-5, with TRBD2 as a possible D gene (6 bases). Germline V gene sequence: CDR1 SGHVS, CDR2 FNYEAQ. The CDR3 length is 14 residues. Trimming pared 6 bases from V and 5 bases from J, leaving 16 bases between.

The chain carries TRBV7-9 and TRBJ2-1; 7 nucleotides agree with TRBD1. There are 15 residues in the CDR3. After removal of 1 base from V and 3 bases from J, the junction contained 3 bases not matched to a gene. Germline CDR1 and CDR2: SEHNR and FQNEAQ (reference sequence). The CDR3 bases are TGTGCCAGCAGCTTAGGCACAGGGGACTACAATGAGCAGTTCTTC. It codes for CASSLGTGDYNEQFF.

V is TRBV4-1 and J is TRBJ2-2; the match to TRBD2 covers 8 bases. Losses at the gene ends were 4 bases for V and 4 bases for J; bases not matched to a gene: 11. The CDR3 is 17 residues long. Germline V gene lookup returns CDR1 MGHRA and CDR2 YSYEKL. CDR3 protein: CASSPAPAGVFTGELFF. CDR3 DNA sequence: TGCGCCAGCAGCCCAGCCCCAGCGGGAGTTTTCACCGGGGAGCTGTTTTTT.

The chain carries TRBV30 and TRBJ2-3, with TRBD2 matching 10 bases. Germline lookup yields CDR1 GTSNPN and CDR2 SVGIG (reference sequence). This CDR3 is 15 amino acids long. The V and J ends lost 5 bases and 4 bases, in that order; junction bases with no gene match: 9. This CDR3 reads CAWGFLAGVADTQYF. The CDR3, as DNA: TGTGCCTGGGGGTTCCTAGCGGGAGTGGCAGATACGCAGTATTTT.

This clone appeared a single time. This chain uses TRBV11-3 with TRBJ2-3; either TRBD1 or TRBD2 may fit D (5 bases each). The germline V gene encodes CDR1 SGHNT and CDR2 YENEEA. Trimming pared 5 bases from V and 14 bases from J, leaving 20 bases between. The CDR3 consists of 13 residues. The CDR3 spells CASSPTSGTGRYF. The CDR3 region has the DNA TGTGCCAGCAGCCCTACCTCCGGGACCGGACGGTATTTT.

The chain carries TRBV4-1 and TRBJ2-1; 8 positions match TRBD2. V was clipped by 0 bases and J by 8 bases; unmatched bases: 9. The CDR3 covers 16 residues. Germline assignment: CDR1 MGHRA and CDR2 YSYEKL. For the CDR3, the DNA is TGCGCCAGCAGCCAAGATACGACGGGAGGGCCGCATGAGCAGTTCTTC. This sequence encodes CASSQDTTGGPHEQFF.

V and J are TRBV11-2 and TRBJ2-7; D remains unclear. Germline V lookup: CDR1 SGHAT, CDR2 FQNNGV. The V end lost 2 bases, the J end lost 4 bases, and 9 bases lay between the germline ends. The length of the CDR3 is 13 residues. In DNA, the CDR3 is TGTGCCAGCAGCTTATCCTTAATGTACGAGCAGTACTTC. Translating it yields CASSLSLMYEQYF.

The chain carries TRBV13 and TRBJ1-1; D call uncertain. V lost 0 bases to trimming and J lost 4 bases, with 12 bases between them. CDR1 PRHDT and CDR2 FYEKMQ come from the germline V gene (reference sequence). The CDR3 has 15 residues. Written as DNA, the CDR3 is TGTGCCAGCAGCTTAGGCCGGGCGGGGAGCACTGAAGCTTTCTTT. Translated: CASSLGRAGSTEAFF.

This clone was found once. The chain employs TRBV25-1 and TRBJ1-5; D is possibly TRBD1 (6 bases). The CDR3 covers 15 residues. Per the germline V gene, CDR1 is MGHDK and CDR2 is SYGVNS. Trimming pared 2 bases from V and 4 bases from J, leaving 12 bases between. CDR3 loop: CASSEAAGENQPQHF. The CDR3 DNA reads as TGTGCCAGCAGTGAAGCGGCAGGGGAGAATCAGCCCCAGCATTTT.

The CDR3 DNA reads as TGTGCCAGCCACCCCGGGACAGGGGGCCTCGAGCAGTACTTC. Translating it yields CASHPGTGGLEQYF. The V and J genes are TRBV18 and TRBJ2-7, with 12 nucleotides matching TRBD1. CDR1 is KGHSH and CDR2 is LQKENI in the germline V gene. CDR3 size: 14 residues. V lost 8 bases, J lost 6 bases, and 8 bases stayed unmatched.

The chain employs TRBV5-1 and TRBJ1-1; TRBD1 is a possible D gene (6 bases). The CDR3 totals 15 residues. The ends were cut back, 0 bases at V and 1 base at J, with 10 bases in the middle. Looked up from germline, CDR1 is SGHRS and CDR2 is YFSETQ. CDR3 residues: CASSLGTGRNTEAFF. CDR3 nucleotides: TGCGCCAGCAGCTTGGGTACAGGGCGGAACACTGAAGCTTTCTTT.

The chain couples TRBV30 to TRBJ2-3, with D perhaps TRBD2 (6 bases). Trimming took off 4 bases at V and 0 bases at J, with 8 bases between the two ends. The CDR3 length is 13 residues. Germline values: CDR1 GTSNPN, CDR2 SVGIG (reference sequence). Here the CDR3 DNA reads TGTGCCTGGAATAGCGGTAGCACAGATACGCAGTATTTT. This encodes CAWNSGSTDTQYF.